Listed below are T cell receptor beta chains from one sample, sequenced in a study of naive and memory T cell subsets. Each CDR3 protein gets one entry after TCRdb re-called the UMI-ligation and nested PCR reads with MiXCR. Here the sample spans approximately 80,000 distinct CDR3 sequences, around 9% being singletons. The sample consisted of naive CD8+ T cells from blood. Receptors originate from a human donor in good health. Both conserved end residues are part of each CDR3. A D gene is named only where the DNA matches it firmly. A clone size is listed for some rows: how often the clone was seen (once, few, many), or a class if it is expanded.

many TRBJ2-5 17 TRBD2 TRBV3-1 CASSQAPLAELQETQYF TGTGCCAGCAGCCAAGCTCCACTAGCGGAACTTCAAGAGACCCAGTACTTC
- TRBJ2-1 14 TRBD2 TRBV20-1 CSATLAGEGNEQFF TGCAGTGCTACGCTAGCGGGAGAGGGAAATGAGCAGTTCTTC
- TRBJ2-3 17 TRBD2 TRBV4-2 CASSARGPSGRRDTQYF TGTGCCAGCAGCGCCCGAGGACCTAGCGGGAGAAGAGATACGCAGTATTTT
few TRBJ2-1 16 TRBD2 TRBV29-1 CSVEGGLAGSYNEQFF TGCAGCGTTGAAGGCGGCCTAGCGGGTTCCTACAATGAGCAGTTCTTC
- TRBJ2-1 15 - TRBV7-8 CASSLPQGFYNEQFF TGTGCCAGCAGCTTACCCCAGGGATTCTACAATGAGCAGTTCTTC
many TRBJ1-1 14 - TRBV6-5 CASSSSSGNTEAFF TGTGCCAGCTCCAGCTCTAGCGGGAACACTGAAGCTTTCTTT
- TRBJ2-7 14 - TRBV27 CASSLFQSSYEQYF TGTGCCAGCAGTTTATTCCAGAGCTCCTACGAGCAGTACTTC
few TRBJ2-1 14 TRBD1 TRBV30 CACAGQGPYFEQFF TGTGCCTGTGCGGGACAGGGCCCCTATTTTGAGCAGTTCTTC
- TRBJ1-2 13 - TRBV20-1 CSARWGEDYGYTF TGCAGTGCGAGATGGGGGGAAGACTATGGCTACACCTTC
few TRBJ2-7 16 TRBD2 TRBV27 CASSSHTLAGANEQYF TGTGCCAGCAGTTCCCACACACTAGCGGGAGCCAACGAGCAGTACTTC
few TRBJ2-7 15 - TRBV7-9 CASSLPRSGHHEQYF TGTGCCAGCAGCTTACCCCGCTCGGGGCATCACGAGCAGTACTTC
few TRBJ2-6 16 - TRBV10-3 CAISDPTRPGANVLTF TGTGCCATCAGTGACCCAACACGACCTGGGGCCAACGTCCTGACTTTC
few TRBJ1-5 16 - TRBV30 CAWSATPGLSNQPQHF TGTGCCTGGAGTGCGACGCCGGGCCTTAGCAATCAGCCCCAGCATTTT
- TRBJ2-1 19 TRBD2 TRBV9 CASSARGAPDSSGSHEQFF TGTGCCAGCAGCGCGAGGGGGGCCCCGGACTCTAGCGGGAGCCATGAGCAGTTCTTC
- TRBJ1-4 16 - TRBV6-5 CASSFLGSATNEKLFF TGTGCCAGCAGTTTTTTGGGATCTGCAACTAATGAAAAACTGTTTTTT
- TRBJ2-6 18 TRBD1 TRBV9 CASSAGTGIKSGANVLTF TGTGCCAGCAGCGCCGGGACAGGGATTAAATCCGGGGCCAACGTCCTGACTTTC
many TRBJ2-1 16 - TRBV7-6 CASSAGPGVSYNEQFF TGTGCCAGCAGCGCAGGACCCGGGGTGTCCTACAATGAGCAGTTCTTC